The 23 T cell receptor beta chains in this list originate from one sample, sequenced in a study of identical twins. MiXCR was run by TCRdb on the 5' RACE reads, yielding one entry per CDR3 protein. The sample has a few hundred thousand distinct CDR3 sequences, roughly 13% seen once. These sequences were also reported in another study, on yellow fever vaccine responses in identical twins.

Sequencing was carried out using memory (CD45RO+) T cells sorted from blood. The receptors originated from a woman aged 18-29 years in good health.

This clonotype was found many times. The gene calls are TRBV25-1 and TRBJ1-2, with no clear D. With 5 bases removed from V and 5 bases from J, the gap between germline ends came to 9 bases. The germline V gene encodes CDR1 MGHDK and CDR2 SYGVNS. This CDR3 has 12 residues. The CDR3: CASSQAGYGYTF. The CDR3, as DNA: TGTGCCAGCAGTCAGGCGGGGTATGGCTACACCTTC.

The J gene is TRBJ2-1, the V gene TRBV2; 12 bases align to TRBD2. The CDR3 is made up of 17 amino acids. With V trimmed by 3 bases and J by 6 bases, 9 bases remained unmatched. CDR1 and CDR2 from the germline V gene are SNHLY and FYNNEI. The chain's CDR3 is CASSDIRLAGGLNEQFF. CDR3 DNA sequence: TGTGCCAGCAGTGACATCCGGCTAGCGGGGGGGCTCAATGAGCAGTTCTTC. Full variable domain (outside the CDR3, taken from reference TRBV2 and TRBJ2-1): EPEVTQTPSHQVTQMGQEVILRCVPISNHLYFYWYRQILGQKVEFLVSFYNNEISEKSEIFDDQFSVERPDGSNFTLKIRSTKLEDSAMYFCASSDIRLAGGLNEQFFGPGTRLTVL.

The table lists this clonotype with many counts. This chain uses TRBV9 with TRBJ1-1, with a possible D match to TRBD1 (5 bases). The ends were cut back, 0 bases at V and 3 bases at J, with 9 bases in the middle. From germline, CDR1 is SGDLS and CDR2 YYNGEE. This CDR3 spans 14 amino acids. CDR3: CASSVGGADTEAFF. The CDR3, as DNA: TGTGCCAGCAGCGTAGGAGGGGCGGACACTGAAGCTTTCTTT.

This sequence joins TRBV11-2 and TRBJ2-2; D is unresolved. In germline, CDR1 is SGHAT, CDR2 FQNNGV. Trimming stripped 0 bases from V and 0 bases from J, with 5 bases between. The CDR3 is 15 amino acids. CDR3: CASSLEATNTGELFF. Here the CDR3 DNA reads TGTGCCAGCAGCTTAGAGGCTACGAACACCGGGGAGCTGTTTTTT.

In its sample, this clonotype was seen many times. This chain uses TRBV7-2 with TRBJ2-5, with TRBD2 identical over 7 bases. There are 14 residues in the CDR3. Per germline, CDR1 SGHTA and CDR2 FQGNSA. The junction had 5 bases not matched to a gene; V was cut back by 5 bases and J by 2 bases. The CDR3, as DNA: TGTGCCAGCAGCCGGCCGGGAGGTCAAGAGACCCAGTACTTC. Translation: CASSRPGGQETQYF.

This clonotype was counted a few times. The rearrangement links TRBV6-2 or TRBV6-3 to TRBJ2-1; D not resolved. Germline assignment: CDR1 MNHEY and CDR2 SVGEGT. The CDR3 loop spans 15 amino acids. The V and J ends lost 1 base and 0 bases respectively, with 7 bases between them. The CDR3 DNA sequence: TGTGCCAGCAGTTACTTAGATTACTCCTACAATGAGCAGTTCTTC. It yields the protein CASSYLDYSYNEQFF.

The chain uses TRBV2 and TRBJ2-7, with D perhaps matching TRBD1 or TRBD2 (6 bases each). Germline V gene sequence: CDR1 SNHLY, CDR2 FYNNEI. V gave up 6 bases and J gave up 5 bases, with 14 bases separating them. This CDR3 is built from 13 residues. CDR3 bases: TGTGCCAGCAGGGACAGTCCGGGAGACGAGCAGTACTTC. Its protein is CASRDSPGDEQYF.

The chain links TRBV11-2 to TRBJ2-7, with 11 bases aligning to TRBD1. CDR1 and CDR2 from the germline V gene are SGHAT and FQNNGV. J gave up 5 bases and V 5 bases, and 8 bases lay outside the gene matches. This CDR3 has 15 residues. The CDR3 loop reads CASSVDRGLGDEQYF. The DNA of the CDR3 is TGTGCCAGCAGCGTGGACAGGGGGCTCGGGGACGAGCAGTACTTC.

In this sample, this clonotype turned up a few times. The rearrangement uses TRBV7-3 and TRBJ2-5; 16 bases line up with TRBD2. V lost 1 base to trimming and J lost 5 bases; unmatched junction nucleotides: 25. The CDR3 contains 24 residues. In germline, CDR1 is SGHTA, CDR2 FQGTGA. The CDR3 sequence: CASSLKSLTALTGLAGGPQETQYF. In DNA, the CDR3 is TGTGCCAGCAGCTTAAAGAGCCTCACCGCTCTCACGGGACTAGCGGGGGGGCCGCAGGAGACCCAGTACTTC.

The gene calls are TRBV10-3 and TRBJ2-1; 8 nucleotides agree with TRBD2. Per germline, CDR1 ENHRY and CDR2 SYGVKD. The CDR3 runs to 15 residues. V shed 3 bases, J shed 4 bases, and the junction held 5 bases outside the gene matches. Here the CDR3 DNA reads TGTGCCATCAGTGACAGCGGGGGCTCGTACAATGAGCAGTTCTTC. It translates to CAISDSGGSYNEQFF.

The chain carries TRBV20-1 and TRBJ2-2; 10 nucleotides agree with TRBD1. The CDR3 has 15 amino acids. Trimming at V came to 3 bases and at J to 3 bases, leaving 4 bases not matched to a gene. Germline V gene sequence: CDR1 DFQATT, CDR2 SNEGSKA (reference sequence). CDR3 in DNA: TGCAGTGCTAGGGGACAGGGGAGGGACACCGGGGAGCTGTTTTTT. This encodes CSARGQGRDTGELFF.

The table lists this clonotype with a few counts. The chain recombines TRBV5-1 with TRBJ2-5, with 10 bases matching TRBD2. The J segment lost 1 base and the V segment lost 5 bases, leaving 5 bases of the junction unmatched. The CDR3 totals 15 residues. In germline, CDR1 is SGHRS, CDR2 YFSETQ. CDR3 nucleotide sequence: TGCGCCAGCAGGACGAGCGGGGGGGTCCAAGAGACCCAGTACTTC. This codes for CASRTSGGVQETQYF. The full variable domain, completed using reference TRBV5-1 and TRBJ2-5, is KAGVTQTPRYLIKTRGQQVTLSCSPISGHRSVSWYQQTPGQGLQFLFEYFSETQRNKGNFPGRFSGRQFSNSRSEMNVSTLELGDSALYLCASRTSGGVQETQYFGPGTRLLVL.

The chain has TRBV11-2 and TRBJ2-1; TRBD2 matches at 9 bases. CDR3 size: 17 residues. V dropped 2 bases and J dropped 6; count of bases not matched to a gene: 11. Germline CDR1 is SGHAT and CDR2 is FQNNGV. This CDR3 is CASSLPWRGGSSNEQFF. DNA of the CDR3: TGTGCCAGCAGCTTACCTTGGCGGGGGGGCTCTAGCAATGAGCAGTTCTTC.

This clonotype was seen more than once but under ten times. J is TRBJ2-3 and V is TRBV20-1, with 10 bases matching TRBD2. Trimming removed 3 bases from V and 4 bases from J; junction bases left unmatched: 7. From germline, CDR1 is DFQATT and CDR2 SNEGSKA (reference sequence). CDR3 length equals 15 residues. CDR3 sequence: CSASPLAGVADTQYF. In DNA form, the CDR3 reads TGCAGTGCTAGCCCCCTAGCGGGAGTGGCAGATACGCAGTATTTT.

The V gene is TRBV27, the J gene TRBJ2-4, with 10 bases lining up with TRBD2. Unmatched junction bases numbered 8, after V lost 4 bases and J lost 2 bases. Germline V gene lookup returns CDR1 MNHEY and CDR2 SMNVEV (reference sequence). The CDR3 is 17 residues long. CDR3 in DNA: TGTGCCAGCAGTTGGGCCGGGACTAGCGTCACCAAAAACATTCAGTACTTC. Translating it yields CASSWAGTSVTKNIQYF.

This clonotype was observed a few times. The rearrangement joins TRBV25-1 to TRBJ2-3; 7 nucleotides line up with TRBD1. The germline gives CDR1 MGHDK, CDR2 SYGVNS. The V segment lost 2 bases and the J segment 8 bases; nucleotides outside the gene matches: 7. The CDR3 is made up of 14 amino acids. The CDR3 sequence: CASSELGTVGTQYF. CDR3 bases: TGTGCCAGCAGTGAACTCGGGACAGTGGGTACGCAGTATTTT.

This clonotype was seen many times. The rearrangement links TRBV4-3 to TRBJ2-3, with 7 bases lining up with TRBD2. The CDR3 has 16 amino acids. The V gene end was trimmed by 0 bases and the J gene end by 4 bases; junction bases not matched to a gene: 7. Germline CDR1 LGHNA, CDR2 YSLEER. CDR3 coding DNA: TGCGCCAGCAGCCAAGATCTGGCGGGAGCGGCAGATACGCAGTATTTT. Its translation is CASSQDLAGAADTQYF.

This clonotype was counted many times. This rearrangement joins TRBV7-2 to TRBJ1-2, with 7 nucleotides matching TRBD1. This CDR3 has 15 amino acids. CDR1 and CDR2 (germline): SGHTA, FQGNSA. Trimming took 4 bases from V and 4 from J; bases not matched to a gene: 9. CDR3 region: CASSSRDRGSYGYTF. The CDR3 DNA sequence: TGTGCCAGCAGCTCCCGGGACAGAGGTAGCTATGGCTACACCTTC. Using reference TRBV7-2 and TRBJ1-2 for the parts outside the CDR3, the full variable domain is GAGVSQSPSNKVTEKGKDVELRCDPISGHTALYWYRQSLGQGLEFLIYFQGNSAPDKSGLPSDRFSAERTGGSVSTLTIQRTQQEDSAVYLCASSSRDRGSYGYTFGSGTRLTVV.

This clonotype was observed at least ten times. V gene TRBV20-1 combines with J gene TRBJ2-2, with 8 bases fitting TRBD2. Germline trimming cut 5 bases from V and 5 bases from J; bases unmatched to any gene: 7. Germline-derived CDR1 and CDR2 are DFQATT and SNEGSKA (reference sequence). The CDR3 has 14 residues. CDR3 sequence (DNA): TGCAGTGCTCCAGCTGCTAGCGGGACCGGGGAGCTGTTTTTT. Amino acid sequence: CSAPAASGTGELFF.

This chain connects TRBV7-3 to TRBJ1-1; 7 bases fit TRBD1. CDR1 is SGHTA, CDR2 FQGTGA, per germline. Unmatched junction bases numbered 5, after V lost 6 bases and J lost 1 base. CDR3 length: 14 amino acids. CDR3 residues: CASSYQGGNTEAFF. The CDR3 nucleotides read TGTGCCAGCAGTTATCAGGGGGGGAACACTGAAGCTTTCTTT.

The table lists this clonotype with many counts. The chain employs TRBV6-2 or TRBV6-3 and TRBJ2-7; unclear D gene. The germline V and J ends were trimmed by 2 bases and 0 bases, with 11 bases remaining between them. The CDR3 is 15 amino acids. CDR1 is MNHEY and CDR2 is SVGEGT in the germline V gene. Written as DNA, the CDR3 is TGTGCCAGCAGTTACGCCGCAGGCTTCTCCTACGAGCAGTACTTC. Translating it yields CASSYAAGFSYEQYF.

CDR3 coding DNA: TGTGCCAGCAGCCAACTCATATCCTACAATGAGCAGTTCTTC. Translating gives CASSQLISYNEQFF. This chain connects TRBV3-1 to TRBJ2-1; D ambiguous. This CDR3 is built from 14 residues. The V gene's germline CDR1 is LGHDT and CDR2 YNNKEL (reference sequence). V was shortened by 2 bases and J by 1 base, with 6 bases between the two germline ends.

In this sample, this clonotype turned up a few times. The chain joins TRBV20-1 to TRBJ2-7; D is perhaps TRBD1 (6 bases). V lost 4 bases and J lost 4, with 11 bases in between. The CDR3 contains 12 residues. Germline V CDR1 and CDR2: DFQATT, SNEGSKA (reference sequence). The CDR3 reads CSANLQGYEQYF. CDR3 nucleotide sequence: TGCAGTGCTAACCTACAGGGATACGAGCAGTACTTC.